This T cell receptor (beta chain) was recovered during a study of cytomegalovirus exposure and HLA in healthy donors. General observations from the study: Segments of the TCR beta V type were, in most cases, productive about 87% or about 30% of the time in an earlier analysis.

The V end lost 0 bases, the J end lost 9 bases, and 12 bases lay between the germline ends. The CDR3 sequence is 13 residues long. Germline CDR1 is GTSNPN and CDR2 is SVGIG (reference sequence). Amplification used 60 Vbeta primers and 13 Jbeta primers. Profiled with immunoSEQ multiplex PCR; TCRdb holds only in-frame clones, not every one. Of about 160,000 clones in the sample, 80% were seen once. This clone was counted a few times. Its antigen remains unknown. The chain has TRBV30 and TRBJ2-1; perhaps TRBD2 as D (6 bases). The source of this sequence is a young man in good health and CMV-seronegative. The sample comprised PBMCs. CDR3 amino acids: CAWSVNGGGEQFF. CDR3 nucleotides: TGTGCCTGGAGTGTAAACGGGGGAGGTGAGCAGTTCTTC.